A single T cell receptor (beta chain) is shown here with its context. This entry belongs to a study of T cell responses to AZD1222 COVID-19 vaccine. The table came from immunoSEQ multiplex PCR; TCRdb's copy has only in-frame clones and leaves some out. The sample contains more than 150,000 clones, 85% to 90% of which appear only once. CDR1 and CDR2 (germline): LNHDA, SQIVND (reference sequence). The CDR3 totals 13 residues. V lost 8 bases and J 3 bases, leaving 13 bases between the germline ends. The chain has TRBV19 and TRBJ1-2; no firm D call. The source is an adult in good health. The sample in question was peripheral blood, obtained on day 0 of AZD1222 vaccination. DNA of the CDR3: TGTGCCAGTGGTTCCTACGAACACTATGGCTACACCTTC. Protein sequence: CASGSYEHYGYTF. Complete variable domain (other parts from reference TRBV19 and TRBJ1-2): DGGITQSPKYLFRKEGQNVTLSCEQNLNHDAMYWYRQDPGQGLRLIYYSQIVNDFQKGDIAEGYSVSREKKESFPLTVTSAQKNPTAFYLCASGSYEHYGYTFGSGTRLTVV.